These 3 T cell receptor beta chains were sequenced from one sample in a study of CD8 T cells in Susac syndrome. An amount of RNA that ranged from roughly 0.45 to 1 ug was reverse transcribed with random hexamers. Via MiXCR, TCRdb re-called the immunoSEQ multiplex PCR reads, giving one row per CDR3 protein. The repertoire holds approximately 120,000 distinct CDR3 sequences, 92% seen once, with over 0.12% in the top ten. Sequencing was carried out using CD4+ T cells from PBMCs. These receptor sequences come from a human donor in good health.

The V and J genes are TRBV20-1 and TRBJ1-2, with D uncertain. Germline V lookup: CDR1 DFQATT, CDR2 SNEGSKA (reference sequence). V lost 4 bases to trimming and J lost 4 bases, with 13 bases between them. The CDR3 runs to 13 residues. CDR3 DNA sequence: TGCAGTGCTATAGGAACAGCGATCTATGGCTACACCTTC. This gives the protein CSAIGTAIYGYTF.

The CDR3 nucleotides read TGTGCCAGCAGTCACGGGCCGGGGCACGCTGCGAACACTGAAGCTTTCTTT. This gives the protein CASSHGPGHAANTEAFF. V and J are TRBV7-2 and TRBJ1-1; tentatively, D is TRBD1 (5 bases). The CDR3 is 17 amino acids. CDR1 is SGHTA and CDR2 is FQGNSA in the germline V gene. V lost 6 bases, J lost 1 base, and 21 bases lay in between.

This clonotype was found once. This rearrangement joins TRBV12-3 or TRBV12-4 to TRBJ2-5, with D perhaps matching TRBD2 (6 bases). The CDR3 runs 16 residues. Trimming cost V 1 base and J 5 bases, with 17 bases left between them. CDR3 bases: TGTGCCAGCAGTTTAGGGGACTCTAAAATGGGGGAGACCCAGTACTTC. It codes for CASSLGDSKMGETQYF.